A selection of T cell receptor beta chains follows, all from one sample in a study of cytomegalovirus exposure and HLA in healthy donors. Data came from immunoSEQ multiplex PCR; TCRdb stores just in-frame clones and leaves some out. The table has approximately 150,000 clones, about four fifths seen once. Sequencing was performed on PBMCs. These receptor sequences come from a man aged 30 to 39 in good health and CMV-seropositive. CDR3s include the opening cysteine and the closing phenylalanine or tryptophan. The D gene is left open where the match is weak. For some rows the clone size is stated as once, few or many, or as a class when expanded; others skip it.

TRBD1	TRBJ2-7	-	TRBV2	12	TGTGCCAGCATGGGACAGGGGTTCCCCAATGACTTC	CASMGQGFPNDF
TRBD1	TRBJ2-1	-	TRBV27	15	TGTGCCAGCAGCGAGGACAGGAGCCTCTACAATGAGCAGTTCTTC	CASSEDRSLYNEQFF
-	TRBJ1-1	-	TRBV6-5	14	TGTGCCAGCATTAAAACCGGGAACCATCTTGAAGCTTTCTTT	CASIKTGNHLEAFF
-	TRBJ1-4	-	TRBV6-5	14	TGTGCCACCCAAGGTCGGGCGGGAGATGAAAAACTGTTTTTT	CATQGRAGDEKLFF
-	TRBJ1-3	-	TRBV7-9	15	TGTGCCAGCAGCTTAGTAGGGGTTGCTGGAAACACCATATATTTT	CASSLVGVAGNTIYF
TRBD1	TRBJ1-2	-	TRBV2	13	TGTGCCAGCAGTGGGGGACAGAATTATGGCTACACCTTC	CASSGGQNYGYTF
TRBD1	TRBJ2-7	-	TRBV19	14	TGTGCCAGTAGTCCAGACAGGGGGCTCTACGAGCAGTACTTC	CASSPDRGLYEQYF
-	TRBJ2-7	-	TRBV13	12	TGTGCCAGCAGCTGGGGGGTCTACGAGCAGTACTTC	CASSWGVYEQYF
TRBD2	TRBJ2-3	-	TRBV25-1	17	TGTGCCAGCAGTGAATTTAAGGCTAGCGGGATAACAGATACGCAGTATTTT	CASSEFKASGITDTQYF
-	TRBJ1-1	few	TRBV6-6	13	TGTGCCAGCAGTGATGACAGTACCACTGAAGCTTTCTTT	CASSDDSTTEAFF
TRBD2	TRBJ2-1	-	TRBV11-3	18	TGTGCCAGCAGCGGGGGGTTAGCGGGGGACAGCTCCTACAATGAGCAGTTCTTC	CASSGGLAGDSSYNEQFF
-	TRBJ2-5	-	TRBV11-2	14	TGTGCCAGCAGCTTAGAAGATAATTTCGGGGCCCAGTACTTC	CASSLEDNFGAQYF
TRBD2	TRBJ2-5	-	TRBV27	16	TGTGCCAGCAGCCTCCTAGGAGCGGGAGGGCACCAGACCCAGTACTTC	CASSLLGAGGHQTQYF
-	TRBJ2-2	-	TRBV28	16	TGTGCCAGCAGTTTAGGAGGGGAAATAGGCACCGGGGAGCTGTTTTTT	CASSLGGEIGTGELFF
-	TRBJ1-2	once	TRBV6-1	12	TGTGCCAGCAGTGCAGATAACTATGGCTACACCTTC	CASSADNYGYTF
TRBD2	TRBJ2-3	few	TRBV7-2	15	TGTGCCAGCAGCCGCCCAACGCGGGAGACCCATACGCAGTATTTT	CASSRPTRETHTQYF
-	TRBJ1-1	-	TRBV19	12	TGTGCCAGTAGTATGACCCAGGTTGAAGCTTTCTTT	CASSMTQVEAFF
-	TRBJ2-3	once	TRBV9	15	TGTGCCAGCAGCGTAGCTACGGGGGATGGAGATACGCAGTATTTT	CASSVATGDGDTQYF
TRBD2	TRBJ2-2	once	TRBV19	16	TGTGCCAGTAGTATTACCCCGGGACTACCTACCGGGGAGCTGTTTTTT	CASSITPGLPTGELFF
-	TRBJ1-3	-	TRBV10-3	16	TGTGCCATCAGTGAGTCTGGCAGAAGCTCTGGAAACACCATATATTTT	CAISESGRSSGNTIYF
TRBD1	TRBJ2-7	-	TRBV4-2	15	TGTGCCAGCAGCCAAGAGGACAGGGGGGAGTACAAGCAGTACTTC	CASSQEDRGEYKQYF
-	TRBJ2-2	-	TRBV5-1	15	TGCGCCAGCAGCTCAGGTAGCGGAGGGACCGGGGAGCTGTTTTTT	CASSSGSGGTGELFF
TRBD2	TRBJ2-1	-	TRBV9	15	TGTGCCAGCAGCTTCCAGCGGGGATCCTACAATGAGCAGTTCTTC	CASSFQRGSYNEQFF
-	TRBJ1-5	-	TRBV5-8	16	TGTGCCAGCACCCCGACAGGACCTTATAGCAATCAGCCCCAGCATTTT	CASTPTGPYSNQPQHF
TRBD1	TRBJ1-1	-	TRBV4-1	18	TGCGCCAGCAGCCAAAAGCCCGACAGGGGCTGGGTGAACACTGAAGCTTTCTTT	CASSQKPDRGWVNTEAFF
-	TRBJ1-2	-	TRBV28	15	TGTGCCAGCAGTTTACCCTTAACAGGGCTCGACGGCTACACCTTC	CASSLPLTGLDGYTF
TRBD2	TRBJ2-1	-	TRBV7-3	17	TGTGCCAGCAGCTTATTCCCCGTCAGCGGGAGTTACAATGAGCAGTTCTTC	CASSLFPVSGSYNEQFF
TRBD1	TRBJ1-3	-	TRBV4-1	16	TGCGCCAGCAGCCAAGTCCGGACAGGGGGAGGAAACACCATATATTTT	CASSQVRTGGGNTIYF
TRBD1	TRBJ1-4	-	TRBV5-1	16	TGCGCCAGCAGCAACAACGTTGCAGGGGGAGACGAAAAACTGTTTTTT	CASSNNVAGGDEKLFF
TRBD2	TRBJ2-7	-	TRBV4-1	16	TGCGCCAGCAGCCAAGATGTGGCTAGCGGAAACTACGAGCAGTACTTC	CASSQDVASGNYEQYF
TRBD1	TRBJ1-2	-	TRBV9	17	TGTGCCAGCAGCGTAGCCGTTGACAGGGGCGCAACCTATGGCTACACCTTC	CASSVAVDRGATYGYTF
TRBD1	TRBJ2-5	-	TRBV19	16	TGTGCCAGTAGTATAGCCCGACAGGGGGCGGGGGAGACCCAGTACTTC	CASSIARQGAGETQYF
TRBD2	TRBJ2-3	-	TRBV5-1	16	TGCGCCAGCAGCTTGGAGGCGGGGGGCCGGGCAGATACGCAGTATTTT	CASSLEAGGRADTQYF
-	TRBJ2-7	few	TRBV27	13	TGTGCCAGCAAGCGACGGGGGGCAGGGGAGCAGTACTTC	CASKRRGAGEQYF
TRBD1	TRBJ2-4	-	TRBV19	16	TGTGCCAGTAGGGGGACCGGGACAGGGTCCAAAAACATTCAGTACTTC	CASRGTGTGSKNIQYF
TRBD2	TRBJ2-2	-	TRBV7-6	17	TGTGCCAGCAGCAGTAGTCTAGCGGGAGGGAACACCGGGGAGCTGTTTTTT	CASSSSLAGGNTGELFF
TRBD1	TRBJ1-5	few	TRBV4-3	15	TGCGCCAGCAGCCCCTGGACAGGGGTGGGTCAGCCCCAGCATTTT	CASSPWTGVGQPQHF
TRBD2	TRBJ2-1	-	TRBV19	16	TGTGCCAGTAGATCCAAACTAGCGGGAGGCTACAATGAGCAGTTCTTC	CASRSKLAGGYNEQFF
-	TRBJ2-3	-	TRBV27	17	TGTGCCAGCAGTTCCCCCTATCTAGCCCAGAAAGCAGATACGCAGTATTTT	CASSSPYLAQKADTQYF
-	TRBJ1-4	few	TRBV2	15	TGTGCCAGCAGTGAAAGGCCGATGAGCGGGCGAAAACTGTTTTTT	CASSERPMSGRKLFF
-	TRBJ2-4	-	TRBV6-5	15	TGTGCCAGCAGTTACTCGTCGGGGTCGGGAAACATTCAGTACTTC	CASSYSSGSGNIQYF
TRBD1	TRBJ1-1	-	TRBV6-1	15	TGTGCCAGCAGTGATCCAAGGGCAGGGGGCTCTGAAGCTTTCTTT	CASSDPRAGGSEAFF
-	TRBJ2-1	-	TRBV30	13	TGTGCCTGGACCGGGAGACTCGATGGTGAGCAGTTCTTC	CAWTGRLDGEQFF
-	TRBJ2-7	-	TRBV7-6	15	TGTGCCAGCAGCTTAGCCCCCGGGGGGCCCTGGGAGCAGTACTTC	CASSLAPGGPWEQYF
TRBD1	TRBJ1-2	-	TRBV5-6	15	TGTGCCAGCAGCCCCTGGGACAGCACTAACTATGGCTACACCTTC	CASSPWDSTNYGYTF
-	TRBJ1-2	-	TRBV5-4	16	TGTGCCAGCACCCACTTCTTGGCCCTTCGGGATTATGGCTACACCTTC	CASTHFLALRDYGYTF
-	TRBJ1-5	-	TRBV2	17	TGTGCCAGCAGTGAAGTTGGTACAGTCCATAGCAATCAGCCCCAGCATTTT	CASSEVGTVHSNQPQHF
TRBD1	TRBJ1-5	-	TRBV4-2	15	TGTGCCAGCAGCCAAGCGGGACAGGGATTCCAGCCCCAGCATTTT	CASSQAGQGFQPQHF
-	TRBJ2-3	-	TRBV4-1	16	TGCGCCAGCAGCCAGGCCCCCCGACAAAGCACAGATACGCAGTATTTT	CASSQAPRQSTDTQYF
-	TRBJ2-2	-	TRBV19	12	TGTGCCAGTAGTATAGGCGATGGGGAGCTGTTTTTT	CASSIGDGELFF
TRBD1	TRBJ2-5	-	TRBV6-5	15	TGTGCCAGCAGCCCAATCTGGACAGGGGGGGAGACCCAGTACTTC	CASSPIWTGGETQYF
TRBD2	TRBJ2-7	-	TRBV7-9	18	TGTGCCAGCAGCCCCGAAAGTGTACTAGCGGGAGTGGTCTACGAGCAGTACTTC	CASSPESVLAGVVYEQYF
TRBD2	TRBJ2-5	-	TRBV7-2	17	TGTGCCAGCAGCCCGAAAAGACTAGCGGGATTTCAAGAGACCCAGTACTTC	CASSPKRLAGFQETQYF
TRBD2	TRBJ2-7	-	TRBV7-6	19	TGTGCCAGCAGCTTAGAGAGCGGGACGAGAGGCCCTGAAACCTACGAGCAGTACTTC	CASSLESGTRGPETYEQYF
-	TRBJ2-7	few	TRBV28	12	TGTGCCAGCAGTTACCAGGCAGCCGAGCAGTACTTC	CASSYQAAEQYF
-	TRBJ2-3	-	TRBV4-1	13	TGCGCCAGCAGCCAAGTTCCAGCAGATACGCAGTATTTT	CASSQVPADTQYF
-	TRBJ1-2	-	TRBV5-1	18	TGCGCCAGCAGCTTGATCGCGGGCGAAGAAGTCCTCTTCTATGGCTACACCTTC	CASSLIAGEEVLFYGYTF
-	TRBJ1-1	-	TRBV11-2	18	TGTGCCAGCAGCTTAGACATAACAGGGTTAGGAGTGAGAACTGAAGCTTTCTTT	CASSLDITGLGVRTEAFF